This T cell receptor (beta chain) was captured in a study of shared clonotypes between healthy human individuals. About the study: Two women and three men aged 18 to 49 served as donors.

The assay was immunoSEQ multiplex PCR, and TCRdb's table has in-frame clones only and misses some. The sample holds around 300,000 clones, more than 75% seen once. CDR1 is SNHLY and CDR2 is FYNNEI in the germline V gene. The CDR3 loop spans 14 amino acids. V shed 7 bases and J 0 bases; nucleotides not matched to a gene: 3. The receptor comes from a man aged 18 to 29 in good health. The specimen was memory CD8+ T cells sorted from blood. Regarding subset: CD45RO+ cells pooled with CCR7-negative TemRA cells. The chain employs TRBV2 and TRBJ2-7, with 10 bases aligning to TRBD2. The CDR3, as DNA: TGTGCCAGCACCTGGACTAGCGGCTCCTACGAGCAGTACTTC. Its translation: CASTWTSGSYEQYF.